The following is a T cell receptor beta chain sequence with its context. Its antigen is undetermined. V dropped 2 bases and J dropped 7 bases, with 13 bases sitting between them. The CDR3 has 14 residues. Germline V gene lookup returns CDR1 SGHRS and CDR2 YFSETQ. Primers: 60 Vbeta forward and 13 Jbeta reverse. Clones were sequenced by immunoSEQ multiplex PCR, and TCRdb holds only the in-frame ones, with some missing. There are some 200,000 clones in the sample; 55% to 65% occur only once, and about 2.9% lies in the top ten. These data come from a study of cytomegalovirus exposure and HLA in healthy donors. Study findings and constraints: TCR association rates varied by HLA locus in a later analysis, with DRB1 highest and HLA-C lowest.

This TCR was recovered from a man in his forties in good health and CMV-seronegative. The genes are TRBV5-1 and TRBJ2-4, with a possible D match to TRBD1 (6 bases). Sample: PBMCs. CDR3 in amino acids: CASSLSWGQNIQYF. CDR3 bases: TGCGCCAGCAGCTTAAGTTGGGGGCAGAACATTCAGTACTTC.